This TCR beta chain originates from a study of naive and memory T cell subsets. In the case of this clonotype: Its matching antigen is unknown.

Findings and limits, study-wide: Diversity fell and Gini index rose from naive through CM, EM, EMRA.

From the second PCR step, alpha and beta chains were amplified apart. Four subsets defined by CD45RA and CD27 were sorted after CD3, CD4, CD8 and live/dead staining. Sorting gates: effector memory CD45RA-CD27-, EMRA CD45RA+CD27-. This CDR3 comprises 17 residues. The germline CDR1 and CDR2 sequences are KGHDR and SFDVKD. The trim removed 0 bases at V and 7 bases at J, leaving 9 bases unmatched. Two oligonucleotides, mixed equimolar, formed the beta constant-region primer covering TRBC1 and TRBC2. MiXCR, applied by TCRdb to the UMI-ligation and nested PCR reads, yields one record per CDR3 protein. The repertoire holds about 35,000 distinct CDR3 sequences, with more than 10% as singletons.

The sequenced material came from effector memory CD4+ T cells from blood. Subset here: effector memory, CD45RA- CD27-. This TCR came from a human donor in good health. V is TRBV24-1 and J is TRBJ2-1; 9 nucleotides match TRBD1. The CDR3 coding sequence is TGTGCCACCAGTGATTTGGCACCGGGACAGGGCTGGAATGAGCAGTTCTTC. It codes for CATSDLAPGQGWNEQFF.